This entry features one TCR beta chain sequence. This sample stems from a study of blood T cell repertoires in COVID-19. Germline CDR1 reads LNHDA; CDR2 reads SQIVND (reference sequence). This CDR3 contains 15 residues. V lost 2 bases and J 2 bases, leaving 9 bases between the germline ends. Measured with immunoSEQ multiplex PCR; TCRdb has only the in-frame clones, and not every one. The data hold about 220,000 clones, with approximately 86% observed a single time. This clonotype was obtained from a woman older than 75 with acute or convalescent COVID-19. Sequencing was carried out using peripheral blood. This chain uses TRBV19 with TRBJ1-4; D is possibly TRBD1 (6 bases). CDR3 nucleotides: TGTGCCAGTAGTATACAGGGGTCCACTAATGAAAAACTGTTTTTT. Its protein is CASSIQGSTNEKLFF.